A single sample gave rise to the 5 T cell receptor beta chains below, sequenced in a study of T-cell reconstitution after alpha-beta-depleted transplantation in children (dated by TCRdb to 2016 to 2017). What this sample's time point label stands for: day 60 (about 2 months) after transplantation. The treatment or condition tag for this specimen amounts to: allogeneic hematopoietic cell transplantation with graft depleted of TCRalphabeta T cells and CD19 B cells. The library was produced with PCR. The sample was run on an Illumina HiSeq 2500. TCR library preparation used molecular barcoding, with unique molecular identifiers applied to normalize quantification of the TCRbeta repertoire. The raw public reads went through TCRdb reprocessing: fastp at Q25, MiXCR clone calling, in-frame beta chains kept. Rows with one shared CDR3 protein collapse into an entry with the most common genes and DNA. The sample table shows 44,000 or so distinct CDR3 sequences, and approximately 8.7% are seen once. Roughly 29% of the sample rests with the top ten.

The specimen was PBMCs, mostly from graft donor cells, collected 60 days after TCRalphabeta/CD19-depleted stem cell transplant. The origin of the receptors is a male patient aged 2 to 9 who had a stem cell transplant for chronic granulomatous disease, so the T cells may come from the graft donor.

In regard to this clonotype: A much larger clone sits a single nucleotide away, making a read error possible. The V gene is TRBV6-4, the J gene TRBJ2-1, with D perhaps matching TRBD2 (6 bases). The CDR3 consists of 14 residues. Germline V gene lookup returns CDR1 MRHNA and CDR2 SNTAGT. CDR3 amino acids: CARSDSGGTSEQFF. The CDR3 DNA follows: TGTGCCAGAAGTGACTCCGGCGGGACGAGTGAGCAGTTCTTC.

The rearrangement joins TRBV4-2 to TRBJ2-5; 11 nucleotides align to TRBD2. V gave up 4 bases and J gave up 2 bases; unmatched junction bases: 9. The CDR3 runs 17 residues. Germline V gives CDR1 LGHNA, CDR2 YNFKEQ. The CDR3 protein is CASSPGTSGAMQETQYF. CDR3 DNA: TGTGCCAGCAGCCCTGGGACTAGCGGTGCAATGCAAGAGACCCAGTACTTC.

The chain employs TRBV6-4 and TRBJ2-3; 8 bases map to TRBD2. This CDR3 is 15 amino acids long. Losses at the gene ends were 5 bases for V and 5 bases for J; bases not matched to a gene: 9. From germline, CDR1 is MRHNA and CDR2 SNTAGT. DNA for the CDR3: TGTGCCAGCAGTTATCAAGCGGGAGAGGGAGATACGCAGTATTTT. It specifies CASSYQAGEGDTQYF.

This clonotype was seen ten or more times. The chain has TRBV29-1 and TRBJ2-7, with D hard to call. The germline V gene has CDR1 SQVTM and CDR2 ANQGSEA. The CDR3 covers 13 residues. V was cut by 7 bases and J by 3 bases, with 16 bases left in between. CDR3 DNA: TGCAGCGCTGTTTTGCGGACGGGCTACGAGCAGTACTTC. Its translation is CSAVLRTGYEQYF.

This clonotype was found many times. The V and J genes are TRBV29-1 and TRBJ1-5; TRBD1 is a possible D gene (5 bases). V gave up 4 bases and J gave up 4 bases, with 8 bases separating them. Germline assignment: CDR1 SQVTM and CDR2 ANQGSEA. The CDR3 loop spans 12 amino acids. The CDR3: CSVGQPNQPQHF. CDR3 nucleotide sequence: TGCAGCGTTGGACAGCCAAATCAGCCCCAGCATTTT.